These T cell receptor beta chains were read from a single sample in a study of blood T cell repertoires in COVID-19. Repertoires were generated with immunoSEQ multiplex PCR, while TCRdb's copy carries only in-frame clones and drops some. The sample consists of roughly 220,000 clones, around 87% of them appearing once. The sample comprised peripheral blood. The receptor set was obtained from a man in his 60s with acute or convalescent COVID-19. Both conserved end residues are part of each CDR3. The D gene is left open where the match is weak. The size entry is marked missing in some rows and otherwise reads once, few, many or a size class.

abundance | j_gene | d_gene | v_gene | CDR3nt | CDR3aa
. | TRBJ2-7 | . | TRBV6-5 | TGTGCCAGCAGTTACTCGGAGGGTCTCTCCTACGAGCAGTACTTC | CASSYSEGLSYEQYF
. | TRBJ1-1 | . | TRBV13 | TGTGCCAGCAGCTTTGGGACATTGGCAGGGCAAGCTTTCTTT | CASSFGTLAGQAFF
. | TRBJ1-5 | . | TRBV9 | TGTGCCAGCAGCGTAGAGGGGGATATTTGGAGCAATCAGCCCCAGCATTTT | CASSVEGDIWSNQPQHF
. | TRBJ2-7 | TRBD2 | TRBV12-3/TRBV12-4 | TGTGCCAGCCGACTAGCGGCGGGCTACGAGCAGTACTTC | CASRLAAGYEQYF
. | TRBJ2-2 | TRBD2 | TRBV5-1 | TGCGCCAGCAGCAAAACTGGCGGGGGGGCCTCCACCGGGGAGCTGTTTTTT | CASSKTGGGASTGELFF
. | TRBJ2-3 | . | TRBV6-5 | TGTGCCAGCAGTTATGACGGGGCAGATACGCAGTATTTT | CASSYDGADTQYF
. | TRBJ1-4 | TRBD1 | TRBV5-5 | TGTGCCAGCAGCGCCGGGACAGGGTCCGAAAAACTGTTTTTT | CASSAGTGSEKLFF
. | TRBJ1-2 | TRBD1 | TRBV6-5 | TGTGCCAGCAGTACTGGGACAGGCAACTATGGCTACACCTTC | CASSTGTGNYGYTF
once | TRBJ1-5 | TRBD1 | TRBV7-2 | TGTGCCAGCAGCAGACAGGGCGGCAATCAGCCCCAGCATTTT | CASSRQGGNQPQHF
. | TRBJ2-2 | . | TRBV4-3 | TGCGCCAGCAGCCAACTCAGCGGGACCGGGGAGCTGTTTTTT | CASSQLSGTGELFF
. | TRBJ1-6 | TRBD1 | TRBV12-3/TRBV12-4 | TGTGCCAGCAGGGACCAGGGGGGAACCCTCCACTTT | CASRDQGGTLHF
. | TRBJ2-2 | TRBD2 | TRBV27 | TGTGCCAGCAGTTTATCGCCGATTAGCGGGGCCGGGGAGCTGTTTTTT | CASSLSPISGAGELFF
. | TRBJ1-3 | . | TRBV6-1 | TGTGCCAGCAGTGAAAGTCATTTAATGGGAGGGGGTGTGGACACCATATATTTT | CASSESHLMGGGVDTIYF
. | TRBJ1-2 | TRBD1 | TRBV4-3 | TGCGCCAGCAGCCAAAATCAGGGGGCAGTTAATGGCTACACCTTC | CASSQNQGAVNGYTF
. | TRBJ1-1 | TRBD1 | TRBV9 | TGTGCCAGCAGCGGCTCCGGGACAGTGAAAGCTTTCTTT | CASSGSGTVKAFF
. | TRBJ2-2 | TRBD2 | TRBV9 | TGTGCCAGCAGCGTCACTAGCGGGGGGCCCTCCGGGGAGCTGTTTTTT | CASSVTSGGPSGELFF
few | TRBJ1-6 | . | TRBV18 | TGTGCCAGCTCACCTGGGGCAAGCAATAATTCACCCCTCCACTTT | CASSPGASNNSPLHF
. | TRBJ2-7 | . | TRBV5-8 | TGTGCCAGCAGCTTTTTAATGCGGGGGCCCCCTCCTTACGAGCAGTACTTC | CASSFLMRGPPPYEQYF
. | TRBJ1-5 | TRBD1 | TRBV3-1/TRBV3-2 | TGTGCCAGCAGCCCCGGGACAGAGAATCAGCCCCAGCATTTT | CASSPGTENQPQHF
. | TRBJ1-2 | . | TRBV19 | TGTGCCAGTAGGGTGGACACCAGGGGTTATGGCTACACCTTC | CASRVDTRGYGYTF
few | TRBJ1-1 | . | TRBV30 | TGTGCCTGCCCCGGGAACACTGAAGCTTTCTTT | CACPGNTEAFF
once | TRBJ2-3 | TRBD2 | TRBV7-3 | TGTGCCAGCAGCTTAGGGCCCCACAGGGTTGCGGGAGGACCGGGTACGCAGTATTTT | CASSLGPHRVAGGPGTQYF
. | TRBJ2-3 | . | TRBV28 | TGTGCCAGCAGTTTGGGCAGGGCCTCCACAGATACGCAGTATTTT | CASSLGRASTDTQYF
. | TRBJ2-3 | TRBD2 | TRBV6-2/TRBV6-3 | TGTGCCAGCAGTTGGCTTTTTCGAAGCGGGGGGGCAGGGGATACGCAGTATTTT | CASSWLFRSGGAGDTQYF
once | TRBJ2-7 | TRBD2 | TRBV5-1 | TGCGCCAGCAGCAGTCTAGCGGGGGGCCTCTCCTACGAGCAGTACTTC | CASSSLAGGLSYEQYF
. | TRBJ2-2 | . | TRBV5-8 | TGTGCCAGCAGCTTGGAGAGAGTCCACCGGGAGCTGTTTTTT | CASSLERVHRELFF
. | TRBJ1-2 | . | TRBV12-3/TRBV12-4 | TGTGCCAGCAGTGCGAGGGTTAGCTATGGCTACACCTTC | CASSARVSYGYTF
. | TRBJ1-5 | TRBD1 | TRBV7-9 | TGTGCCAGCAGCCCAGACGGGACAGGGGAAAATCAGCCCCAGCATTTT | CASSPDGTGENQPQHF
. | TRBJ1-6 | . | TRBV27 | TGTGCCAGCAGCCGCGACCGCGGAGGGAATTCACCCCTCCACTTT | CASSRDRGGNSPLHF
. | TRBJ1-5 | . | TRBV5-4 | TGTGCCAGCAGCTTCGCGGGAGTGAATCAGCCCCAGCATTTT | CASSFAGVNQPQHF
. | TRBJ2-3 | . | TRBV5-4 | TGTGCCAGCAGCTCAAGTCCGGGAGTGTCTAGCACAGATACGCAGTATTTT | CASSSSPGVSSTDTQYF
. | TRBJ2-2 | . | TRBV7-7 | TGTGCCAGCAGCCCCCAGGGGGGGAACACCGGGGAGCTGTTTTTT | CASSPQGGNTGELFF
. | TRBJ1-2 | . | TRBV6-5 | TGTGCCAGCAGTCGACCCAGGGGCCCCGGAGGTGGCTACACCTTC | CASSRPRGPGGGYTF
. | TRBJ2-5 | TRBD2 | TRBV4-2 | TGTGCCAGCAGCCTAGAGCGGGGGGGGGAAAAAGAGACCCAGTACTTC | CASSLERGGEKETQYF
. | TRBJ1-2 | TRBD1 | TRBV7-8 | TGTGCCAGCAGCGTTGGGCAGGGGGCGTCTGCCTTTTATGGCTACACCTTC | CASSVGQGASAFYGYTF
. | TRBJ1-5 | . | TRBV19 | TGTGCCAGTAGTATAGGTTTCGGAGGACGTTCGCTGGGCAGGCGCCACATGAATCAGCCCCAGCATTTT | CASSIGFGGRSLGRRHMNQPQHF
. | TRBJ2-1 | . | TRBV11-3 | TGTGCCAGCAGCTTCGAGGGAGATGAGCAGTTCTTC | CASSFEGDEQFF
. | TRBJ2-1 | TRBD1 | TRBV19 | TGTGCCAGTAGTGGGAGACAGGGTAATTCCTACAATGAGCAGTTCTTC | CASSGRQGNSYNEQFF
. | TRBJ2-1 | TRBD2 | TRBV12-3/TRBV12-4 | TGTGCCAGCAGTTTCCCGGGAGGGGAGCAGTTCTTC | CASSFPGGEQFF
. | TRBJ2-7 | . | TRBV4-3 | TGCGCCAGCAGCCAAGACAGGGGTTACGAGCAGTACTTC | CASSQDRGYEQYF
. | TRBJ2-2 | TRBD2 | TRBV6-4 | TGTGCCAGCAGTGCGCTAGCGGGGGTGACGAACACCGGGGAGCTGTTTTTT | CASSALAGVTNTGELFF
. | TRBJ2-2 | TRBD2 | TRBV29-1 | TGCAGCGTTGAAGATCCACTAGCGGGGTTCACCGGGGAGCTGTTTTTT | CSVEDPLAGFTGELFF
. | TRBJ2-7 | TRBD1 | TRBV30 | TGTGCCTGGAGTGGGGCGGGACAGGCCTACGAGCAGTACTTC | CAWSGAGQAYEQYF
. | TRBJ2-2 | . | TRBV9 | TGTGCCAGCAGCCCTGGCTTCGGGGAGCTGTTTTTT | CASSPGFGELFF
. | TRBJ1-6 | TRBD1 | TRBV28 | TGTGCCAGCAGTTCGGGACAGGGTGGATCCTATAATTCACCCCTCCACTTT | CASSSGQGGSYNSPLHF
. | TRBJ1-5 | . | TRBV19 | TGTGCCAGTAGTATAGATGTGGGCCATCAGCCCCAGCATTTT | CASSIDVGHQPQHF
. | TRBJ2-1 | TRBD1 | TRBV19 | TGTGCCAGTAGTATTAGGGCCCGGACAGGAAGGGGTAAGAATGAGCAGTTCTTC | CASSIRARTGRGKNEQFF
. | TRBJ1-1 | . | TRBV5-1 | TGCGCCAGCAGCTTGGATGCGGAAGCTTTCTTT | CASSLDAEAFF
. | TRBJ1-1 | . | TRBV21-1 | TGTGCCAGCAGCCCGCGGGGAGGGAAAGCTTTCTTT | CASSPRGGKAFF
once | TRBJ2-3 | TRBD2 | TRBV18 | TGTGCCAGCTCACCACAGGCGACTAGCGGGGGGGATACGCAGTATTTT | CASSPQATSGGDTQYF
. | TRBJ1-3 | . | TRBV7-9 | TGTGCCAGCAGCGCCACGGGGGAATCTGGAAACACCATATATTTT | CASSATGESGNTIYF
. | TRBJ1-1 | . | TRBV7-3 | TGTGCCAGCAGCCCGGAGGGGGGGGTAGGGTCTGAAGCTTTCTTT | CASSPEGGVGSEAFF
. | TRBJ1-1 | . | TRBV27 | TGTGCCAGCAGTTTCGGACTCCTGGGGTCCGAAGCTTTCTTT | CASSFGLLGSEAFF
. | TRBJ2-1 | . | TRBV12-5 | TGTGCTAGTGGTTTGGTTGGCAGGGGAAGGTTCAATGAGCAGTTCTTC | CASGLVGRGRFNEQFF